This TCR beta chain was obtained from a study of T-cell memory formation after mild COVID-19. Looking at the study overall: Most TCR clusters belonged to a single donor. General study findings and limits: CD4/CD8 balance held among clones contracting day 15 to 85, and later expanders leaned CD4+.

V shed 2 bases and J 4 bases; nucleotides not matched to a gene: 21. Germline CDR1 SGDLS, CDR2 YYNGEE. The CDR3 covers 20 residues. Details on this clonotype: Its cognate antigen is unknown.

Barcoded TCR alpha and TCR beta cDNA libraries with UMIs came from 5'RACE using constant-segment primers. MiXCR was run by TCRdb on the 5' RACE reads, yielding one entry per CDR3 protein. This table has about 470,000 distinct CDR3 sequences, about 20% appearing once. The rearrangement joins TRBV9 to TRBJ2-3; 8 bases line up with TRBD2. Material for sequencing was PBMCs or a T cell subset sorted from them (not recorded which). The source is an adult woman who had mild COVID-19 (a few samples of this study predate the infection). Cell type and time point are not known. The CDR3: CASSVDEGTARGGRSDTQYF. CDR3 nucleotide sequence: TGTGCCAGCAGCGTCGACGAGGGTACAGCTCGCGGGGGGAGGTCAGATACGCAGTATTTT.